One and the same sample provided the 24 T cell receptor beta chains below, sequenced in a study of T cells expressing NK-cell markers. TCRdb re-analyzed the 5' RACE reads; it lists each CDR3 protein once, without DNA. The sample's table shows 400,000 or so distinct CDR3 sequences. The material sequenced was blood T cells: a sorted CD56 or NKG2C T cell subset, CD4+ or CD8+ T cells, or bulk PBMC T cells (not recorded which). These receptors all stem from a woman in her forties or fifties in good health.

V and J are TRBV11-2 and TRBJ2-2; lacking DNA, the TRBD1 call made by TCRdb goes unchecked. CDR1 SGHAT and CDR2 FQNNGV come from the germline V gene. The CDR3 totals 18 residues. The CDR3 loop is CASSLDLWARSNTGELFF.

The rearrangement joins TRBV5-1 to TRBJ1-4; TCRdb's assignment of TRBD1 cannot be checked, as there is no DNA. Germline loops: CDR1 SGHRS, CDR2 YFSETQ. The CDR3 totals 15 residues. The CDR3 loop reads CASSLETGDNEKLFF.

The chain joins TRBV29-1 to TRBJ1-2; the D call of TRBD1 rests on TCRdb alone, since no DNA is present to check it. Germline V gene data show CDR1 as SQVTM and CDR2 as ANQGSEA. The CDR3 consists of 14 residues. The CDR3: CSVRPPGVNYGYTF.

This sequence joins TRBV7-9 and TRBJ2-7; checking the TCRdb D call of TRBD2 is not possible without DNA. CDR1 SEHNR and CDR2 FQNEAQ come from the germline V gene (reference sequence). This CDR3 region has 19 residues. This chain's CDR3 is CASSSFNGVYGSNSYEQYF.

V is TRBV4-1 and J is TRBJ1-1. Germline CDR1 reads MGHRA; CDR2 reads YSYEKL. The CDR3 length is 17 residues. The chain's CDR3 is CASSQDVGAGQRRRAFF.

V and J are TRBV20-1 and TRBJ2-1; the TRBD1 assignment by TCRdb is unverifiable without DNA. The CDR3 length is 13 residues. From germline, CDR1 is DFQATT and CDR2 SNEGSKA (reference sequence). The CDR3 sequence: CSARPGRGYEQFF.

The chain couples TRBV5-1 to TRBJ2-1; TCRdb gives TRBD1 as the D gene, but with no DNA this cannot be confirmed. CDR3 length equals 14 residues. In germline, CDR1 is SGHRS, CDR2 YFSETQ. The CDR3 loop reads CASSLHRAYNEQFF.

The chain employs TRBV29-1 and TRBJ1-1; TCRdb proposes TRBD1, but this gene call is untestable without DNA. The CDR3 has 13 amino acids. Germline lookup yields CDR1 SQVTM and CDR2 ANQGSEA. The chain's CDR3 is CSAGEGAHTEAFF.

The chain combines TRBV5-1 with TRBJ1-5; TCRdb's D gene call, TRBD1, goes unchecked for lack of DNA. Germline V gene lookup returns CDR1 SGHRS and CDR2 YFSETQ. The CDR3 length is 13 residues. CDR3 sequence reads: CASSIWGPQPQHF.

The chain links TRBV28 to TRBJ2-7. The germline V gene encodes CDR1 MDHEN and CDR2 SYDVKM. This CDR3 region has 14 residues. The CDR3 loop is CASSLQEFSYEQYF.

V is TRBV7-8 and J is TRBJ2-3; the TRBD2 assignment by TCRdb is unverifiable without DNA. Germline V gives CDR1 SGHVS, CDR2 FQNEAQ. The CDR3 has 15 amino acids. The CDR3 reads CASSFYQRSTDTQYF. The full variable domain, with the rest looked up from reference TRBV7-8 and TRBJ2-3, is GAGVSQSPRYKVAKRGQDVALRCDPISGHVSLFWYQQALGQGPEFLTYFQNEAQLDKSGLPSDRFFAERPEGSVSTLKIQRTQQEDSAVYLCASSFYQRSTDTQYFGPGTRLTVL.

V is TRBV27 and J is TRBJ2-3; TCRdb's D call of TRBD2 is untestable without DNA. There are 15 residues in the CDR3. In germline, CDR1 is MNHEY, CDR2 SMNVEV (reference sequence). CDR3 in amino acids: CASSPSGSDTDTQYF.

CDR3 residues: CASSLGQTSSYNEQFF. V gene TRBV5-1 combines with J gene TRBJ2-1. The CDR3 consists of 16 residues. CDR1 and CDR2 from the germline V gene are SGHRS and YFSETQ.

The chain couples TRBV11-2 to TRBJ2-2; as DNA is missing, the TRBD2 call by TCRdb cannot be tested. The germline gives CDR1 SGHAT, CDR2 FQNNGV. This CDR3 is built from 17 residues. Here the CDR3 reads CASSRGLAGRKGGELFF.

The CDR3 protein is CSAGLGRVSTDTQYF. This chain uses TRBV29-1 with TRBJ2-3; TCRdb's D call, TRBD2, is unchecked because there is no DNA. The CDR3 consists of 15 residues. Germline CDR1 and CDR2: SQVTM and ANQGSEA.

The chain has TRBV3-1 and TRBJ2-7; the TCRdb D gene call, TRBD1, has no DNA to confirm it. The CDR3 runs 17 residues. The germline gives CDR1 LGHDT, CDR2 YNNKEL (reference sequence). Here the CDR3 reads CASSLFGGTRTSYEQYF.

The chain joins TRBV29-1 to TRBJ1-1; TCRdb proposes TRBD1, but this gene call is untestable without DNA. This CDR3 is built from 15 residues. Germline CDR1 is SQVTM and CDR2 is ANQGSEA. CDR3 in amino acids: CSVSGTGVVNTEAFF.

The gene calls are TRBV20-1 and TRBJ2-5; TCRdb picks TRBD2, but there is no DNA to check that call. This CDR3 is 11 amino acids long. Germline V gene lookup returns CDR1 DFQATT and CDR2 SNEGSKA (reference sequence). CDR3 sequence: CSARATETQYF.

The chain has TRBV10-3 and TRBJ2-3; TCRdb names TRBD2, which stays unverified in the absence of DNA. Germline CDR1 reads ENHRY; CDR2 reads SYGVKD. The CDR3 contains 17 residues. The CDR3 spells CAISDFLAGGGTDTQYF.

The chain joins TRBV12-3 or TRBV12-4 to TRBJ2-7; the D call from TCRdb, TRBD1, cannot be confirmed without DNA. CDR3 length equals 13 residues. The CDR3 spells CASSLVRGEEQYF.

This rearrangement joins TRBV6-1 to TRBJ1-1. Germline V gives CDR1 MNHNS, CDR2 SASEGT. CDR3 length equals 14 residues. The CDR3 reads CASTITLGNTEAFF.

The rearrangement links TRBV20-1 to TRBJ2-4; TCRdb returns TRBD1, unconfirmable since there is no DNA. The CDR3 loop spans 13 amino acids. CDR1 and CDR2 from the germline V gene are DFQATT and SNEGSKA (reference sequence). CDR3 in amino acids: CSASGGMGDIQYF.

V gene TRBV9 combines with J gene TRBJ2-1; TCRdb returns TRBD1, unconfirmable since there is no DNA. The CDR3 is 13 amino acids. CDR1 SGDLS and CDR2 YYNGEE come from the germline V gene. The CDR3 reads CASSAGTINEQFF.

The chain links TRBV11-3 to TRBJ2-1; the TCRdb D gene call, TRBD2, has no DNA to confirm it. The CDR3 covers 16 residues. Germline assignment: CDR1 SGHNT and CDR2 YENEEA. The CDR3 spells CASSPGLPLTYNEQFF.